Presented here are 25 T cell receptor beta chains from one specimen sequenced in a study of CD8 T cells in Susac syndrome (dated by TCRdb to the late 2010s). The protocol used for the library was the immunoSEQ multiplex PCR assay. RNA was extracted with the RNeasy kit and roughly 0.5 to 1 ug was reverse transcribed using random hexamers. The public reads were quality trimmed at Q25 with fastp and then assembled into clones with MiXCR by TCRdb, keeping productive beta chains. Every entry covers one CDR3 protein and lists the most common genes and DNA from its rows. This sample comprises about 180,000 distinct CDR3 sequences, approximately 94% of them detected only once. Approximately 0.11% of the sample comes from the top ten. The sample comprised CD4+ T cells from PBMCs. These receptors all stem from a human donor with Susac syndrome.

This chain connects TRBV29-1 to TRBJ2-7; tentatively, D is TRBD1 or TRBD2 (5 bases each). V shed 5 bases and J shed 6 bases, with 23 bases lying between them. This CDR3 is built from 15 residues. From germline, CDR1 is SQVTM and CDR2 ANQGSEA. For the CDR3, the DNA is TGCAGCGTTAAAACCGACCGGGGCTGGCGTTCCGAGCAGTACTTC. Translation gives CSVKTDRGWRSEQYF.

The chain uses TRBV20-1 and TRBJ1-2; D is perhaps TRBD1 (5 bases). The V end was cut by 6 bases, the J end by 3 bases, with 20 bases between. The V gene's germline CDR1 is DFQATT and CDR2 SNEGSKA (reference sequence). This CDR3 is 15 amino acids long. The CDR3 loop is CSATGDGPKDYGYTF. The CDR3 DNA sequence: TGCAGTGCCACCGGGGACGGACCTAAGGACTATGGCTACACCTTC.

The chain couples TRBV29-1 to TRBJ2-1; D is ambiguous. Germline V gene data show CDR1 as SQVTM and CDR2 as ANQGSEA. The CDR3 totals 11 residues. V lost 4 bases to trimming and J lost 4 bases, with 5 bases between them. Written as DNA, the CDR3 is TGCAGCGTTGCCGTTTACAATGAGCAGTTCTTC. This gives the protein CSVAVYNEQFF.

The J gene is TRBJ1-1, the V gene TRBV30; D is perhaps TRBD1 (5 bases). The CDR3 sequence is 13 residues long. Looked up from germline, CDR1 is GTSNPN and CDR2 is SVGIG (reference sequence). Trimming removed 0 bases from V and 10 bases from J, with 15 bases in between. The CDR3 sequence is CAWSVPPGQGAFF. Written as DNA, the CDR3 is TGTGCCTGGAGTGTACCCCCCGGCCAGGGAGCTTTCTTT.

This chain joins TRBV15 and TRBJ2-5; TRBD2 aligns across 15 bases. This CDR3 has 19 amino acids. CDR1 is LNHNV, CDR2 YYDKDF, per germline (reference sequence). J lost 5 bases, V lost 0 bases, and 10 bases had no gene match. CDR3 nucleotides: TGTGCCACCAGCAGAGATAAGAGCGGGACTAGCGGGGGGCGCGAGACCCAGTACTTC. This encodes CATSRDKSGTSGGRETQYF.

V gene TRBV9 combines with J gene TRBJ2-3; unclear D gene. CDR1 is SGDLS and CDR2 is YYNGEE in the germline V gene. V dropped 0 bases and J dropped 3 bases, with 5 bases sitting between them. This CDR3 is 13 amino acids long. CDR3 DNA sequence: TGTGCCAGCAGCGTAGATCGGACAGATACGCAGTATTTT. This codes for CASSVDRTDTQYF.

This clonotype has a handful of counts. The CDR3 sequence: CASSVRGQETQYF. The CDR3 nucleotides read TGTGCCAGCAGTGTCAGGGGGCAGGAGACCCAGTACTTC. V gene TRBV9 combines with J gene TRBJ2-5, with 8 bases identical to TRBD1. The CDR3 is 13 residues long. V trimming: 5 bases; J trimming: 5 bases; junction bases outside the gene matches: 5. Germline V gene data show CDR1 as SGDLS and CDR2 as YYNGEE.

J is TRBJ1-3 and V is TRBV4-2; no reliable D call. Germline lookup yields CDR1 LGHNA and CDR2 YNFKEQ. The CDR3 extends over 14 amino acids. Trimming cost V 4 bases and J 1 base, with 8 bases left between them. CDR3 DNA: TGTGCCAGCAGCCCAGCGAATTCTGGAAACACCATATATTTT. This encodes CASSPANSGNTIYF.

Concerning this clonotype itself: Relative to the germline gene, one junction end is altered; a read error may explain this. This sequence joins TRBV7-9 and TRBJ2-5; the D is unclear. Germline CDR1 SEHNR, CDR2 FQNEAQ (reference sequence). The CDR3 is 14 residues long. CDR3 coding DNA: TGTGCCAGCAGCTTAGCCGCGGAACAGCCAGCTTGGGACTTC. Its protein is CASSLAAEQPAWDF.

In its sample, this clonotype was seen a few times. The chain has TRBV19 and TRBJ1-5; no clear D gene. The CDR3 runs 13 residues. Per germline, CDR1 LNHDA and CDR2 SQIVND (reference sequence). V lost 5 bases, J lost 0 bases, and 5 bases lay in between. The CDR3 region has the DNA TGTGCCAGTAGTGTGGATAGCAATCAGCCCCAGCATTTT. Translated, it gives CASSVDSNQPQHF. Full variable domain (missing parts from reference TRBV19 and TRBJ1-5): DGGITQSPKYLFRKEGQNVTLSCEQNLNHDAMYWYRQDPGQGLRLIYYSQIVNDFQKGDIAEGYSVSREKKESFPLTVTSAQKNPTAFYLCASSVDSNQPQHFGDGTRLSIL.

The J gene is TRBJ2-2, the V gene TRBV6-6; D is possibly TRBD1 (6 bases). V was cut by 5 bases and J by 3 bases, with 10 bases left in between. Germline V gene sequence: CDR1 MNHNY, CDR2 SVGAGI (reference sequence). The CDR3 consists of 14 residues. This CDR3 is CASSHHRDTGELFF. CDR3 bases: TGTGCCAGCAGTCATCACAGGGACACCGGGGAGCTGTTTTTT.

The rearrangement uses TRBV7-6 and TRBJ2-3; D not certain. Germline V gene sequence: CDR1 SGHVS, CDR2 FNYEAQ. With 1 base removed from V and 7 bases from J, the gap between germline ends came to 15 bases. This CDR3 spans 15 amino acids. For the CDR3, the DNA is TGTGCCAGCAGCTTAGATGTTGGTTTGACCTATACGCAGTATTTT. It encodes CASSLDVGLTYTQYF. The complete variable domain, with remaining parts taken from reference TRBV7-6 and TRBJ2-3, reads GAGVSQSPRYKVTKRGQDVALRCDPISGHVSLYWYRQALGQGPEFLTYFNYEAQQDKSGLPNDRFSAERPEGSISTLTIQRTEQRDSAMYRCASSLDVGLTYTQYFGPGTRLTVL.

The V call is TRBV27, the J call TRBJ1-5; D call uncertain. Germline assignment: CDR1 MNHEY and CDR2 SMNVEV (reference sequence). This CDR3 region has 18 residues. V lost 1 base and J 9 bases, leaving 25 bases between the germline ends. The chain's CDR3 is CASSLFYRGGRPRPPQHF. DNA of the CDR3: TGTGCCAGCAGTTTATTTTACCGGGGAGGAAGGCCGCGGCCGCCCCAGCATTTT.

CDR3 region: CASSPSGLADIEQFF. The CDR3 DNA sequence: TGTGCCAGCAGCCCGTCGGGACTAGCGGATATTGAGCAGTTCTTC. The chain combines TRBV7-9 with TRBJ2-1; 11 nucleotides agree with TRBD2. CDR3 length: 15 residues. The junction had 9 bases not matched to a gene; V was cut back by 5 bases and J by 9 bases. In germline, CDR1 is SEHNR, CDR2 FQNEAQ (reference sequence).

The rearrangement uses TRBV7-3 and TRBJ1-2; 7 positions agree with TRBD1. V trimming: 1 base; J trimming: 8 bases; junction bases outside the gene matches: 4. Germline-derived CDR1 and CDR2 are SGHTA and FQGTGA. The CDR3 consists of 13 residues. The CDR3: CASSLSGTVGYTF. CDR3 DNA sequence: TGTGCCAGCAGCTTAAGCGGGACAGTCGGCTACACCTTC.

The chain is built from TRBV4-3 and TRBJ1-2; no reliable D call. This CDR3 is built from 14 residues. Germline CDR1 is LGHNA and CDR2 is YSLEER. The V end lost 0 bases, the J end lost 5 bases, and 10 bases lay between the germline ends. CDR3 region: CASSQEPGKYGYTF. The CDR3 DNA sequence: TGCGCCAGCAGCCAAGAACCAGGAAAATATGGCTACACCTTC.

This clonotype was observed a single time. The chain joins TRBV4-3 to TRBJ2-5; 8 positions match TRBD2. Germline CDR1 and CDR2: LGHNA and YSLEER. With V trimmed by 4 bases and J by 3 bases, 10 bases remained unmatched. The CDR3 consists of 16 residues. The chain's CDR3 is CASSLDIAGSEETQYF. The DNA for the CDR3 is TGCGCCAGCAGCCTAGATATAGCGGGGTCGGAAGAGACCCAGTACTTC.

The V and J genes are TRBV20-1 and TRBJ1-1; no reliable D call. The V end was cut by 4 bases, the J end by 5 bases, with 11 bases between. Germline V gives CDR1 DFQATT, CDR2 SNEGSKA (reference sequence). The CDR3 totals 12 residues. CDR3 DNA sequence: TGCAGTGCTACACCCCCGGGTACTGAAGCTTTCTTT. It codes for CSATPPGTEAFF.

The gene calls are TRBV20-1 and TRBJ2-3, with D maybe TRBD2 (6 bases). V dropped 5 bases and J dropped 4 bases, with 19 bases sitting between them. The CDR3 has 15 residues. The germline CDR1 and CDR2 sequences are DFQATT and SNEGSKA (reference sequence). CDR3 DNA sequence: TGCAGTGCTGGAGGGACGGTCTCTTTGTCAGATACGCAGTATTTT. Translation: CSAGGTVSLSDTQYF.

The rearrangement uses TRBV10-3 and TRBJ2-5, with TRBD1 identical over 9 bases. Germline V gives CDR1 ENHRY, CDR2 SYGVKD. V was clipped by 0 bases and J by 1 base; unmatched bases: 3. This CDR3 is 16 amino acids long. The CDR3 sequence: CAISESATGGQETQYF. DNA of the CDR3: TGTGCCATCAGTGAGTCCGCGACAGGGGGCCAAGAGACCCAGTACTTC.

CDR3 loop: CASSSEAASTGELFF. The CDR3 nucleotides are TGTGCCAGCAGCTCGGAGGCGGCCTCGACCGGGGAGCTGTTTTTT. The chain links TRBV5-4 to TRBJ2-2; D perhaps matches TRBD2 (5 bases). Per the germline V gene, CDR1 is SGHNT and CDR2 is YYREEE (reference sequence). With 3 bases removed from V and 5 bases from J, the gap between germline ends came to 14 bases. The CDR3 is 15 amino acids.

This clonotype appeared a single time. The chain is built from TRBV12-3 or TRBV12-4 and TRBJ1-5; the D is unclear. CDR3 size: 14 residues. V was pared by 5 bases and J by 2 bases, with 10 bases between. The CDR3, as DNA: TGTGCCAGCAGTCTCCAGTGGGGCAATCAGCCCCAGCATTTT. Its protein is CASSLQWGNQPQHF.

This rearrangement joins TRBV5-6 to TRBJ1-4; weak D call: TRBD1 (5 bases). This CDR3 contains 17 residues. The ends were cut back, 1 base at V and 4 bases at J, with 17 bases in the middle. Germline lookup yields CDR1 SGHDT and CDR2 YYEEEE. CDR3 sequence reads: CASSLTGRGRFNEKLFF. The CDR3 coding sequence is TGTGCCAGCAGCTTGACGGGCCGGGGCAGGTTTAATGAAAAACTGTTTTTT. The full variable domain, its missing parts supplied by reference TRBV5-6 and TRBJ1-4, is DAGVTQSPTHLIKTRGQQVTLRCSPKSGHDTVSWYQQALGQGPQFIFQYYEEEERQRGNFPDRFSGHQFPNYSSELNVNALLLGDSALYLCASSLTGRGRFNEKLFFGSGTQLSVL.

V usage is TRBV29-1 and J usage is TRBJ2-7, with a tentative D call TRBD2 (5 bases). From germline, CDR1 is SQVTM and CDR2 ANQGSEA. The CDR3 has 11 amino acids. In nucleotides, the CDR3 is TGCAGTAGCGCGACCTCGTACGAGCAGTACTTC. Its protein is CSSATSYEQYF.

The chain links TRBV12-5 to TRBJ2-1, with 7 positions matching TRBD2. Losses at the gene ends were 1 base for V and 6 bases for J; bases not matched to a gene: 12. Germline loops: CDR1 LGHNT, CDR2 FRNRAP. The CDR3 covers 17 residues. In DNA form, the CDR3 reads TGTGCTAGTGGTTTGGCAACATCTAGCGGTAGGGGCAATGAGCAGTTCTTC. Translating gives CASGLATSSGRGNEQFF. The variable domain in full, with the rest retrieved from reference TRBV12-5 and TRBJ2-1, is DARVTQTPRHKVTEMGQEVTMRCQPILGHNTVFWYRQTMMQGLELLAYFRNRAPLDDSGMPKDRFSAEMPDATLATLKIQPSEPRDSAVYFCASGLATSSGRGNEQFFGPGTRLTVL.